The clone carrying this T cell receptor beta chain was observed once. The trim removed 3 bases at V and 5 bases at J, leaving 9 bases unmatched. The CDR3 has 15 residues. Germline CDR1 is LNHDA and CDR2 is SQIVND (reference sequence). The data belong to a study of blood T cell repertoires in COVID-19. Cohort 3 recovered donors had two negative PCRs, clearance, or symptom resolution. Using immunoSEQ multiplex PCR, the repertoire was profiled, and TCRdb retains in-frame clones only, with some absent. The profile shows under 200,000 clones, roughly 87% of them singletons. This rearrangement joins TRBV19 to TRBJ1-2; 7 bases match TRBD1. The receptor comes from a woman in her 50s who had recovered from COVID-19. The specimen sequenced was PBMCs or T cells enriched from blood (not recorded which). For the CDR3, the DNA is TGTGCCAGTAGTATTGGACAGGTGGGGGAGTATGGCTACACCTTC. This codes for CASSIGQVGEYGYTF.